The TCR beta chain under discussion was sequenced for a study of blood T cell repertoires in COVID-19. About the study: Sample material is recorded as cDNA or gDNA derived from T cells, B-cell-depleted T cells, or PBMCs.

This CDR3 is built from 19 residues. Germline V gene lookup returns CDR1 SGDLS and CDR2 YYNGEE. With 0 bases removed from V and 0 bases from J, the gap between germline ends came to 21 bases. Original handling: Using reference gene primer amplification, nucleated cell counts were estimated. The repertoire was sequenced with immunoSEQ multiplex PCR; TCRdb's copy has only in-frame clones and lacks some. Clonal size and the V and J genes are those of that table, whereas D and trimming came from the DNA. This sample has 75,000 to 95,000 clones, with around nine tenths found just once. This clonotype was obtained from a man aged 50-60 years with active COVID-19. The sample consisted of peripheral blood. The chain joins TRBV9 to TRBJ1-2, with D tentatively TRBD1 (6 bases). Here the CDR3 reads CASSVGLRDYRESNYGYTF. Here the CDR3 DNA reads TGTGCCAGCAGCGTAGGTCTGAGGGATTACAGGGAGTCTAACTATGGCTACACCTTC.